Here is one TCR beta chain with its context. The data were produced by immunoSEQ multiplex PCR, yet TCRdb's version contains in-frame clones alone and is incomplete. Counted here are approximately 250,000 clones, approximately 89% occurring once; the ten biggest clones make up around 3.1%. This entry is derived from a study of blood T cell repertoires in COVID-19. There are 16 residues in the CDR3. The germline V gene has CDR1 LGHNA and CDR2 YSLEER. V lost 5 bases and J lost 6; bases outside the gene matches: 15. The chain joins TRBV4-3 to TRBJ2-7; 8 nucleotides line up with TRBD1. This clonotype originated in a woman in her thirties or forties who had been exposed to COVID-19. Sequencing was performed on PBMCs or T cells enriched from blood (not recorded which). CDR3 DNA: TGCGCCAGCAGCTGGAGCGTAGGACAGGGAACGGGCGAGCAGTACTTC. Translation gives CASSWSVGQGTGEQYF.